This T cell receptor (beta chain) was identified in a study of graft-versus-host responses after intestinal transplantation. Of note for this clone: Its specificity is not known.

Sequenced by immunoSEQ multiplex PCR; TCRdb stores in-frame clones only, minus some. The sample carries about 100,000 clones, about 90% recorded once. Between the trimmed V and J ends, which lost 0 bases and 3 bases, there was a span of 8 bases. The CDR3 runs to 13 residues. In germline, CDR1 is GTSNPN, CDR2 SVGIG (reference sequence). The receptor was derived from a human donor who was the organ donor for an intestinal transplant. This chain connects TRBV30 to TRBJ2-5; D unclear. The source material was unstimulated CD4+ T cells sorted from spleen or lymph node cells, sampled before transplant. Here the CDR3 reads CAWSVRLKETQYF. The DNA of the CDR3 is TGTGCCTGGAGTGTACGACTCAAAGAGACCCAGTACTTC.